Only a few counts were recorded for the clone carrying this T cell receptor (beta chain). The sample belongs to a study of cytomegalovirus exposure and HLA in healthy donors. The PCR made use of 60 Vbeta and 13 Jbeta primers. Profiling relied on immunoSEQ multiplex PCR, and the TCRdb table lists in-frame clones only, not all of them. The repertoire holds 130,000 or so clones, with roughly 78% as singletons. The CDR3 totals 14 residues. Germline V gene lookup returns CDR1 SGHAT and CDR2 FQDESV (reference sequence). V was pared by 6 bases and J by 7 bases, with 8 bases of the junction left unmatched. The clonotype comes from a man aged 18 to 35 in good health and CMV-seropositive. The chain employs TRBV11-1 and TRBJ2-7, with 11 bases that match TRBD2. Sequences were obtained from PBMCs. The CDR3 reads CASSYEGLAAEQYF. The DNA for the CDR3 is TGTGCCAGCAGTTATGAGGGACTAGCGGCTGAGCAGTACTTC.